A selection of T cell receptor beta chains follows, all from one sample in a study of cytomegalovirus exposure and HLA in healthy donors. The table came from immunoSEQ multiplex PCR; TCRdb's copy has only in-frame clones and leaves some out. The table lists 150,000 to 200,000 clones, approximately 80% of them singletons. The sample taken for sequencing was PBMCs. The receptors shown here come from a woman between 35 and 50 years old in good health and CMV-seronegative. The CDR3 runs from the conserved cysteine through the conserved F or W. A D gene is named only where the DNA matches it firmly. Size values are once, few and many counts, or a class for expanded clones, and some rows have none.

CDR3aa: CASRPRDREAFF
CDR3nt: TGTGCCAGCAGGCCGCGGGACAGGGAAGCTTTCTTT
v_gene: TRBV6-5
j_gene: TRBJ1-1
d_gene: TRBD1
abundance: -

CDR3aa: CASSRTSGGTGELFF
CDR3nt: TGTGCCAGCAGTAGGACTAGCGGGGGCACCGGGGAGCTGTTTTTT
v_gene: TRBV27
j_gene: TRBJ2-2
d_gene: TRBD2
abundance: -

CDR3aa: CASSKWNGGGVASYNEQFF
CDR3nt: TGTGCCAGCAGCAAATGGAATGGCGGGGGGGTCGCATCGTACAATGAGCAGTTCTTC
v_gene: TRBV5-8
j_gene: TRBJ2-1
d_gene: TRBD2
abundance: once

CDR3aa: CASSLAGDSSNQPQHF
CDR3nt: TGTGCCAGCAGCTTAGCAGGGGACTCTAGCAATCAGCCCCAGCATTTT
v_gene: TRBV7-9
j_gene: TRBJ1-5
d_gene: -
abundance: -

CDR3aa: CASSSQSGLGGDTQYF
CDR3nt: TGTGCCAGCAGCTCTCAGAGCGGACTAGGGGGTGATACGCAGTATTTT
v_gene: TRBV11-2
j_gene: TRBJ2-3
d_gene: -
abundance: -

CDR3aa: CASSLDPGHTEAFF
CDR3nt: TGTGCCAGCAGCTTAGACCCAGGGCACACTGAAGCTTTCTTT
v_gene: TRBV11-3
j_gene: TRBJ1-1
d_gene: -
abundance: -

CDR3aa: CASSTGLRDEQFF
CDR3nt: TGTGCCAGCAGCACGGGATTAAGGGATGAGCAGTTCTTC
v_gene: TRBV7-8
j_gene: TRBJ2-1
d_gene: -
abundance: -

CDR3aa: CASSLGLAEETQYF
CDR3nt: TGTGCTAGCAGCTTAGGACTAGCCGAAGAGACCCAGTACTTC
v_gene: TRBV7-7
j_gene: TRBJ2-5
d_gene: TRBD2
abundance: -

CDR3aa: CASRNWDRESGYTF
CDR3nt: TGTGCCAGCAGGAATTGGGACAGGGAAAGTGGCTACACCTTC
v_gene: TRBV5-4
j_gene: TRBJ1-2
d_gene: TRBD1
abundance: once

CDR3aa: CASSLGTGAWYEQYF
CDR3nt: TGTGCCAGCAGCTTAGGGACAGGGGCCTGGTACGAGCAGTACTTC
v_gene: TRBV11-2
j_gene: TRBJ2-7
d_gene: TRBD1
abundance: -

CDR3aa: CASSPTGDYGYTF
CDR3nt: TGTGCCAGCAGCCCTACAGGGGATTATGGCTACACCTTC
v_gene: TRBV11-1
j_gene: TRBJ1-2
d_gene: TRBD1
abundance: once

CDR3aa: CASSTFQGDNSPLHF
CDR3nt: TGTGCCAGCAGTACGTTCCAGGGGGATAATTCACCCCTCCACTTT
v_gene: TRBV6-5
j_gene: TRBJ1-6
d_gene: TRBD1
abundance: -

CDR3aa: CASSLVSTDTQYF
CDR3nt: TGTGCCAGCAGCTTAGTAAGCACAGATACGCAGTATTTT
v_gene: TRBV7-2
j_gene: TRBJ2-3
d_gene: -
abundance: -

CDR3aa: CASSKVAGGPPYEQFF
CDR3nt: TGTGCCAGCAGCAAAGTAGCGGGAGGCCCTCCGTATGAGCAGTTCTTC
v_gene: TRBV11-2
j_gene: TRBJ2-1
d_gene: TRBD2
abundance: -

CDR3aa: CASSSSGTRFHNEQFF
CDR3nt: TGTGCCAGCAGCTCGTCCGGGACTAGGTTCCACAATGAGCAGTTCTTC
v_gene: TRBV7-2
j_gene: TRBJ2-1
d_gene: TRBD2
abundance: -

CDR3aa: CASSQTQLASEQYF
CDR3nt: TGTGCCAGCAGCCAGACCCAACTAGCGAGCGAGCAGTACTTC
v_gene: TRBV12-1
j_gene: TRBJ2-7
d_gene: -
abundance: -

CDR3aa: CASSLRDIHEQFF
CDR3nt: TGTGCCAGCAGCCTCCGGGACATCCATGAGCAGTTCTTC
v_gene: TRBV7-6
j_gene: TRBJ2-1
d_gene: -
abundance: -

CDR3aa: CASSITGGNGYTF
CDR3nt: TGTGCCAGTAGTATAACAGGGGGGAATGGCTACACCTTC
v_gene: TRBV19
j_gene: TRBJ1-2
d_gene: TRBD1
abundance: few

CDR3aa: CASSFKAGENNEQFF
CDR3nt: TGTGCCAGCAGCTTTAAAGCGGGGGAAAACAATGAGCAGTTCTTC
v_gene: TRBV7-6
j_gene: TRBJ2-1
d_gene: TRBD2
abundance: once

CDR3aa: CASSLSQGFYEQYF
CDR3nt: TGTGCCAGCAGCCTAAGTCAGGGTTTCTACGAGCAGTACTTC
v_gene: TRBV14
j_gene: TRBJ2-7
d_gene: -
abundance: -

CDR3aa: CASSLLRLGANVLTF
CDR3nt: TGTGCCAGCAGTTTACTCAGGTTAGGGGCCAACGTCCTGACTTTC
v_gene: TRBV28
j_gene: TRBJ2-6
d_gene: -
abundance: -

CDR3aa: CASSLEWLAGYNEQFF
CDR3nt: TGTGCCAGCAGCCTCGAATGGCTAGCGGGATACAATGAGCAGTTCTTC
v_gene: TRBV14
j_gene: TRBJ2-1
d_gene: TRBD2
abundance: medium-sized

CDR3aa: CASSLGQRYGYTF
CDR3nt: TGTGCCAGCAGCTTAGGACAGCGCTATGGCTACACCTTC
v_gene: TRBV5-6
j_gene: TRBJ1-2
d_gene: -
abundance: -

CDR3aa: CASSLGQKDTDTQYF
CDR3nt: TGTGCCAGCAGCTTGGGACAGAAAGACACAGATACGCAGTATTTT
v_gene: TRBV7-8
j_gene: TRBJ2-3
d_gene: TRBD1
abundance: -

CDR3aa: CASSFKSAWATNTEAFF
CDR3nt: TGTGCCAGCAGCTTTAAATCAGCATGGGCGACGAACACTGAAGCTTTCTTT
v_gene: TRBV7-8
j_gene: TRBJ1-1
d_gene: -
abundance: few

CDR3aa: CASSALSGANGLTF
CDR3nt: TGTGCCAGCAGTGCCCTCTCTGGGGCCAACGGCCTGACTTTC
v_gene: TRBV6-1
j_gene: TRBJ2-6
d_gene: -
abundance: -

CDR3aa: CASQPQGYTEAFF
CDR3nt: TGTGCCAGCCAACCACAGGGGTACACTGAAGCTTTCTTT
v_gene: TRBV19
j_gene: TRBJ1-1
d_gene: TRBD1
abundance: few

CDR3aa: CASSPWTGGGNTIYF
CDR3nt: TGTGCCAGCAGCCCTTGGACAGGCGGGGGAAACACCATATATTTT
v_gene: TRBV7-2
j_gene: TRBJ1-3
d_gene: TRBD1
abundance: few

CDR3aa: CASSFSVGEGNIQYF
CDR3nt: TGTGCCAGCAGCTTTAGTGTCGGGGAGGGAAACATTCAGTACTTC
v_gene: TRBV9
j_gene: TRBJ2-4
d_gene: TRBD2
abundance: -

CDR3aa: CASSQRVSGSYEQYF
CDR3nt: TGCGCCAGCAGCCAACGAGTTTCGGGCTCCTACGAGCAGTACTTC
v_gene: TRBV4-1
j_gene: TRBJ2-7
d_gene: -
abundance: -

CDR3aa: CASSPRATDTQYF
CDR3nt: TGTGCCTCGTCCCCGAGGGCCACAGATACGCAGTATTTT
v_gene: TRBV15
j_gene: TRBJ2-3
d_gene: -
abundance: once

CDR3aa: CAISSGTGVGELFF
CDR3nt: TGTGCCATCAGTTCGGGGACAGGGGTCGGGGAGCTGTTTTTT
v_gene: TRBV10-3
j_gene: TRBJ2-2
d_gene: TRBD1
abundance: -